Listed below are T cell receptor beta chains from one sample, sequenced in a study of vaccination and CD4 T cells after COVID-19. MiXCR, run by TCRdb on the PCR reads, gives a single entry per CDR3 protein. The profile shows approximately 20,000 distinct CDR3 sequences, approximately 42% of them singletons. Their antigens are not known. The material was CD4+ T cells from blood, cultured in vitro, obtained before SARS-CoV-2 vaccination. The source of these receptors is a human donor who received a COVID-19 vaccine. The CDR3 runs from the conserved cysteine through the conserved F or W. A D gene is named only where the DNA matches it firmly. Rows may omit the clone size; those that give it use once, few, many or a size class.

len	j_gene	v_gene	abundance	d_gene	CDR3aa	CDR3nt
15	TRBJ1-2	TRBV3-1	.	TRBD1	CASSRSTGAPAGYTF	TGTGCCAGCAGCCGTTCGACAGGGGCGCCGGCTGGCTACACCTTC
14	TRBJ1-1	TRBV18	.	.	CASSPRQGITEAFF	TGTGCCAGCTCACCACGGCAGGGAATCACTGAAGCTTTCTTT
17	TRBJ1-1	TRBV27	.	.	CASSPMVGFGRNTEAFF	TGTGCCAGCAGTCCCATGGTGGGATTTGGGAGAAACACTGAAGCTTTCTTT
14	TRBJ2-2	TRBV20-1	.	.	CSARGQGLVGELFF	TGCAGTGCTAGGGGTCAGGGTCTTGTCGGGGAGCTGTTTTTT
14	TRBJ2-2	TRBV25-1	.	TRBD1	CASGSRGRHGELFF	TGTGCCAGCGGCTCTAGGGGGCGTCACGGGGAGCTGTTTTTT
16	TRBJ1-3	TRBV24-1	.	TRBD1	CAALGGQGVSGNTIYF	TGTGCCGCACTGGGGGGACAGGGGGTCTCTGGAAACACCATATATTTT
18	TRBJ2-3	TRBV6-5	.	TRBD2	CASSSGLPGLASSDTQYF	TGTGCCAGCAGTTCAGGGTTACCGGGACTAGCGTCCTCAGATACGCAGTATTTT
17	TRBJ2-3	TRBV11-3	few	TRBD1	CASSGGSPGQGSDTQYF	TGTGCCAGCAGCGGAGGGTCTCCGGGACAGGGGTCAGATACGCAGTATTTT
14	TRBJ1-6	TRBV6-5	.	.	CASSYAGNNSPLHF	TGTGCCAGCAGTTACGCAGGGAATAATTCACCCCTCCACTTT
14	TRBJ1-6	TRBV18	few	.	CASSPGGNNSPLHF	TGTGCCAGCTCCCCCGGCGGTAATAATTCACCCCTCCACTTT
15	TRBJ2-3	TRBV15	.	TRBD2	CATSRDGISGDTQYF	TGTGCCACCAGCAGAGATGGTATTAGCGGGGATACGCAGTATTTT
14	TRBJ1-3	TRBV2	.	.	CASRTRSSGNTIYF	TGTGCCAGCAGGACAAGGAGCTCTGGAAACACCATATATTTT
17	TRBJ2-3	TRBV27	.	.	CASSKSIPFTHTDTQYF	TGTGCCAGCAGTAAGTCCATCCCCTTCACACACACAGATACGCAGTATTTT
16	TRBJ1-6	TRBV19	few	TRBD1	CASSIWTGTGNSPLHF	TGTGCCAGTAGTATATGGACAGGGACCGGCAATTCACCCCTCCACTTT
15	TRBJ2-3	TRBV7-8	few	TRBD2	CASRAGRGGTDTQYF	TGTGCCAGCAGGGCAGGACGGGGGGGCACAGATACGCAGTATTTT
14	TRBJ1-2	TRBV7-9	.	TRBD1	CASSSGTGNYGYTF	TGTGCCAGCAGCTCCGGGACAGGGAACTATGGCTACACCTTC
15	TRBJ1-5	TRBV19	.	TRBD1	CASSMTGGARQPQHF	TGTGCCAGTAGTATGACAGGGGGCGCGCGGCAGCCCCAGCATTTT
16	TRBJ2-5	TRBV12-3/TRBV12-4	.	.	CASSSRSGGHPETQYF	TGTGCCAGCAGTTCGCGATCGGGGGGCCACCCAGAGACCCAGTACTTC
15	TRBJ1-5	TRBV19	.	.	CASSIGREGIQPQHF	TGTGCCAGTAGTATCGGGCGGGAAGGGATTCAGCCCCAGCATTTT
14	TRBJ2-3	TRBV12-3/TRBV12-4	.	.	CASSLQQSTDTQYF	TGTGCCAGCAGTTTACAGCAGAGCACAGATACGCAGTATTTT
13	TRBJ2-7	TRBV2	.	TRBD1	CASSGDRGYEQYF	TGTGCCAGCAGTGGGGACAGGGGCTACGAGCAGTACTTC
16	TRBJ2-5	TRBV2	.	TRBD2	CASSDGDGGALETQYF	TGTGCCAGCAGTGATGGCGACGGGGGGGCCCTAGAGACCCAGTACTTC
15	TRBJ2-7	TRBV19	.	TRBD1	CASGPNRGRAGEQYF	TGTGCCAGTGGCCCTAACAGGGGCAGGGCCGGAGAGCAGTACTTC
18	TRBJ2-3	TRBV6-1	few	.	CASSEYFQGSTPTDTQYF	TGTGCCAGCAGTGAATACTTCCAGGGGTCCACCCCCACAGATACGCAGTATTTT
17	TRBJ2-7	TRBV6-1	.	TRBD1	CASSEAHLTGEAYEQYF	TGTGCCAGCAGTGAAGCCCACCTGACAGGGGAGGCCTACGAGCAGTACTTC
16	TRBJ2-3	TRBV20-1	.	TRBD2	CSARVGLAGGGLTQYF	TGCAGTGCTAGAGTCGGACTAGCGGGGGGGGGATTGACGCAGTATTTT
16	TRBJ2-6	TRBV3-1	medium-sized	.	CASSSFRGSGANVLTF	TGTGCCAGCAGCTCCTTTAGAGGATCTGGGGCCAACGTCCTGACTTTC
13	TRBJ2-5	TRBV20-1	few	TRBD2	CSASGGAGETQYF	TGCAGTGCAAGCGGGGGGGCAGGGGAGACCCAGTACTTC
16	TRBJ2-4	TRBV27	few	TRBD1	CASSPLQGAVENIQYF	TGTGCCAGCAGTCCCTTACAGGGGGCAGTCGAAAACATTCAGTACTTC
13	TRBJ2-7	TRBV30	.	TRBD2	CASQGLTSTEQYF	TGTGCCTCCCAGGGACTAACATCTACTGAGCAGTACTTC
14	TRBJ1-3	TRBV18	.	.	CASSQGVSGNTIYF	TGTGCCAGCTCACAGGGCGTCTCTGGAAACACCATATATTTT